The next 5 T cell receptor beta chains were all read from a single sample in a study of blood T cells in healthy people across ages. Combining a sample-barcoded 5' primer with a J-beta primer mix, a second PCR ran for roughly 7 to 12 cycles. TCRdb analysed the 5' RACE reads with MiXCR anew, one entry per CDR3 protein. The repertoire holds 800,000 to 950,000 distinct CDR3 sequences, with 48% as singletons. The sample taken for sequencing was blood. The receptor set was obtained from a man aged 25-45 years in good health.

This clonotype came up many times. V usage is TRBV27 and J usage is TRBJ2-5; 8 nucleotides match TRBD1. V gave up 2 bases and J gave up 2 bases; unmatched junction bases: 1. This CDR3 is built from 14 residues. Germline V gene sequence: CDR1 MNHEY, CDR2 SMNVEV (reference sequence). DNA of the CDR3: TGTGCCAGCAGTTTAGGGGACAGGCAAGAGACCCAGTACTTC. Protein: CASSLGDRQETQYF.

There are a few counts of this clonotype. The rearrangement links TRBV27 to TRBJ1-5; 7 nucleotides line up with TRBD1. Germline V CDR1 and CDR2: MNHEY, SMNVEV (reference sequence). This CDR3 has 16 amino acids. Trimming at V came to 6 bases and at J to 2 bases, leaving 10 bases not matched to a gene. CDR3 sequence reads: CASSKERGPGNQPQHF. The DNA of the CDR3 is TGTGCCAGCAGCAAAGAAAGGGGGCCCGGCAATCAGCCCCAGCATTTT.

The chain uses TRBV7-2 and TRBJ1-1; D is unclear. CDR1 is SGHTA, CDR2 FQGNSA, per germline. Trimming left V 0 bases short and J 1 base short, with 12 bases between. The CDR3 is made up of 16 amino acids. The CDR3 region is CASSLATIRRNTEAFF. The CDR3 DNA sequence: TGTGCCAGCAGCTTAGCTACGATTAGGCGGAACACTGAAGCTTTCTTT.

This clonotype was observed a few times. This chain joins TRBV7-2 and TRBJ2-7; 7 bases are shared with TRBD2. Germline CDR1 and CDR2: SGHTA and FQGNSA. The CDR3 is 13 amino acids. With V trimmed by 5 bases and J by 3 bases, 4 bases remained unmatched. CDR3 residues: CASSPPSGYEQYF. The CDR3 DNA reads TGTGCCAGCAGCCCCCCTAGCGGCTACGAGCAGTACTTC.

The chain links TRBV7-2 to TRBJ2-1; perhaps TRBD1 as D (6 bases). The CDR3 contains 15 residues. Germline CDR1 reads SGHTA; CDR2 reads FQGNSA. V was cut by 6 bases and J by 2 bases, with 14 bases left in between. The CDR3 coding sequence is TGTGCCAGCAGTTCCCCTTGGACAGCCTACAATGAGCAGTTCTTC. It is translated as CASSSPWTAYNEQFF.